What follows are 27 T cell receptor beta chains derived from one specimen sequenced in a study of cytomegalovirus exposure and HLA in healthy donors. Sequencing used immunoSEQ multiplex PCR; TCRdb keeps in-frame clones, though not all of them. The sample lists 180,000 or so clones; around 83% were seen once. The specimen sequenced was PBMCs. The receptors here all came from a woman in her thirties in good health and CMV-seropositive.

CDR3 DNA: TGCAGTGCTATGGCAGGCGAAAAACTGTTTTTT. Its translation: CSAMAGEKLFF. The chain is built from TRBV20-1 and TRBJ1-4; no clear D. V lost 4 bases, J lost 8 bases, and 8 bases lay in between. Germline loops: CDR1 DFQATT, CDR2 SNEGSKA (reference sequence). CDR3 length: 11 residues.

The chain is built from TRBV4-2 and TRBJ2-5; D gene ambiguous. Trimming removed 0 bases from V and 2 bases from J, with 7 bases in between. CDR1 and CDR2 (germline): LGHNA, YNFKEQ. The length of the CDR3 is 14 residues. The CDR3 sequence: CASSQDVYQETQYF. The CDR3 DNA reads TGTGCCAGCAGCCAAGATGTTTATCAAGAGACCCAGTACTTC.

This clone was picked up one time. The chain is built from TRBV2 and TRBJ1-1, with 8 bases fitting TRBD1. Germline CDR1 reads SNHLY; CDR2 reads FYNNEI. The V and J ends lost 6 bases and 9 bases, in that order; junction bases with no gene match: 9. This CDR3 region has 13 residues. This CDR3 reads CASSRTGKGKAFF. CDR3 in DNA: TGTGCCAGCAGCAGGACAGGGAAGGGCAAAGCTTTCTTT.

The chain carries TRBV28 and TRBJ2-7, with 9 bases fitting TRBD1. The V gene end was trimmed by 5 bases and the J gene end by 7 bases; junction bases not matched to a gene: 6. The CDR3 consists of 13 residues. Germline values: CDR1 MDHEN, CDR2 SYDVKM. The CDR3 nucleotides read TGTGCCAGCAGTATACAGGGGGCGCGGGAGCAGTACTTC. Amino acids: CASSIQGAREQYF. Full variable domain (outside the CDR3, taken from reference TRBV28 and TRBJ2-7): DVKVTQSSRYLVKRTGEKVFLECVQDMDHENMFWYRQDPGLGLRLIYFSYDVKMKEKGDIPEGYSVSREKKERFSLILESASTNQTSMYLCASSIQGAREQYFGPGTRLTVT.

This clone showed up just a few times. V usage is TRBV30 and J usage is TRBJ1-2; TRBD1 matches at 9 bases. CDR1 and CDR2 (germline): GTSNPN, SVGIG (reference sequence). The CDR3 consists of 14 residues. V gave up 0 bases and J gave up 4 bases; unmatched junction bases: 3. Here the CDR3 DNA reads TGTGCCTGGAGTGTAACAGGGGGCACCTATGGCTACACCTTC. Its translation is CAWSVTGGTYGYTF.

The chain links TRBV2 to TRBJ2-7; TRBD1 aligns across 9 bases. Germline loops: CDR1 SNHLY, CDR2 FYNNEI. The CDR3 is made up of 14 amino acids. With V trimmed by 6 bases and J by 2 bases, 5 bases remained unmatched. This CDR3 is CASRGTGWAYEQYF. The CDR3 coding sequence is TGTGCCAGCAGAGGGACAGGGTGGGCCTACGAGCAGTACTTC.

The chain has TRBV6-6 and TRBJ2-7; D is ambiguous. CDR1 and CDR2 from the germline V gene are MNHNY and SVGAGI (reference sequence). V was trimmed by 8 bases and J by 6 bases, leaving 14 bases between them. The CDR3 extends over 12 amino acids. The CDR3 bases are TGTGCCAGCCGAAGTCGGGTAGGCGAGCAGTACTTC. Protein: CASRSRVGEQYF.

The V gene is TRBV2, the J gene TRBJ1-5; D not resolved. CDR1 is SNHLY and CDR2 is FYNNEI in the germline V gene. The CDR3 extends over 15 amino acids. V shed 3 bases and J shed 4 bases, with 13 bases lying between them. The CDR3 DNA reads as TGTGCCAGCAGTGATAACGACAATTTAAATCAGCCCCAGCATTTT. Protein product: CASSDNDNLNQPQHF.

The V gene is TRBV5-6, the J gene TRBJ1-2; 9 nucleotides align to TRBD1. This CDR3 comprises 16 residues. V trimming: 0 bases; J trimming: 1 base; junction bases outside the gene matches: 4. Germline values: CDR1 SGHDT, CDR2 YYEEEE. DNA for the CDR3: TGTGCCAGCAGCTTGGCCGGGACAGGGAATAACTATGGCTACACCTTC. This gives the protein CASSLAGTGNNYGYTF. Drawing the rest from reference TRBV5-6 and TRBJ1-2, the complete variable domain is DAGVTQSPTHLIKTRGQQVTLRCSPKSGHDTVSWYQQALGQGPQFIFQYYEEEERQRGNFPDRFSGHQFPNYSSELNVNALLLGDSALYLCASSLAGTGNNYGYTFGSGTRLTVV.

The chain has TRBV9 and TRBJ2-2, with D uncertain. Trimming removed 2 bases at V and 8 bases at J, with 16 bases between. This CDR3 has 15 amino acids. CDR1 is SGDLS, CDR2 YYNGEE, per germline. DNA for the CDR3: TGTGCCAGCAGCGTGGTCGCATCTGGAGCGGGGGAGCTGTTTTTT. Translated, it gives CASSVVASGAGELFF. Complete variable domain (other parts from reference TRBV9 and TRBJ2-2): DSGVTQTPKHLITATGQRVTLRCSPRSGDLSVYWYQQSLDQGLQFLIQYYNGEERAKGNILERFSAQQFPDLHSELNLSSLELGDSALYFCASSVVASGAGELFFGEGSRLTVL.

This rearrangement joins TRBV27 to TRBJ1-5; no reliable D call. Germline loops: CDR1 MNHEY, CDR2 SMNVEV (reference sequence). The CDR3 covers 16 residues. Trimming took 0 bases from V and 5 from J, leaving 14 bases between them. CDR3 protein: CASSLSGAVIDQPQHF. CDR3 coding DNA: TGTGCCAGCAGTTTATCAGGAGCAGTTATCGATCAGCCCCAGCATTTT.

The chain has TRBV5-4 and TRBJ2-1; tentative D call: TRBD2 (5 bases). The CDR3 runs 14 residues. V was clipped by 0 bases and J by 8 bases, with 12 bases between them. Germline V gene lookup returns CDR1 SGHNT and CDR2 YYREEE (reference sequence). CDR3 sequence (DNA): TGTGCCAGCAGCTTGGAGGCGCTAGCTGATGAGCAGTTCTTC. The encoded protein is CASSLEALADEQFF.

The chain recombines TRBV5-1 with TRBJ1-2; possible D gene TRBD1, 6 bases. CDR1 is SGHRS, CDR2 YFSETQ, per germline. Deletions cut 0 bases from V and 7 bases from J, with 13 bases between. The length of the CDR3 is 14 residues. DNA of the CDR3: TGCGCCAGCAGCTTGGTTGGGGGCGAACGTGGCTACACCTTC. As protein: CASSLVGGERGYTF.

V usage is TRBV7-2 and J usage is TRBJ1-3, with unresolved D. V lost 1 base to trimming and J lost 0 bases, with 10 bases between them. Per germline, CDR1 SGHTA and CDR2 FQGNSA. The CDR3 is 16 amino acids. The CDR3 loop is CASSLVAAFSGNTIYF. The CDR3 region has the DNA TGTGCCAGCAGCTTAGTAGCGGCATTCTCTGGAAACACCATATATTTT.

The J gene is TRBJ1-4, the V gene TRBV11-1, with D perhaps TRBD1 (5 bases). The CDR3 is 13 amino acids. Trimming took off 5 bases at V and 7 bases at J, with 11 bases between the two ends. Germline loops: CDR1 SGHAT, CDR2 FQDESV (reference sequence). In DNA form, the CDR3 reads TGTGCCAGCAGCCCTTCCCAGGGTGAAAAACTGTTTTTT. Residues: CASSPSQGEKLFF.

The gene calls are TRBV5-1 and TRBJ1-2; D unclear. V lost 1 base and J lost 10, with 11 bases in between. Germline-derived CDR1 and CDR2 are SGHRS and YFSETQ. This CDR3 contains 12 residues. This chain's CDR3 is CASSLNGPAYTF. The CDR3 DNA follows: TGCGCCAGCAGCTTGAACGGTCCCGCCTACACCTTC. Full variable domain (remainder filled in from reference TRBV5-1 and TRBJ1-2): KAGVTQTPRYLIKTRGQQVTLSCSPISGHRSVSWYQQTPGQGLQFLFEYFSETQRNKGNFPGRFSGRQFSNSRSEMNVSTLELGDSALYLCASSLNGPAYTFGSGTRLTVV.

V gene TRBV14 combines with J gene TRBJ2-5; TRBD2 matches 9 bases. The germline V gene encodes CDR1 SGHDN and CDR2 FVKESK. The CDR3 is 17 residues long. V lost 0 bases and J lost 2; bases outside the gene matches: 7. DNA of the CDR3: TGTGCCAGCAGCCAAGAGCCTAGCGGGGCTATACAAGAGACCCAGTACTTC. This sequence encodes CASSQEPSGAIQETQYF. Looking up the rest from reference TRBV14 and TRBJ2-5 gives the full variable domain: EAGVTQFPSHSVIEKGQTVTLRCDPISGHDNLYWYRRVMGKEIKFLLHFVKESKQDESGMPNNRFLAERTGGTYSTLKVQPAELEDSGVYFCASSQEPSGAIQETQYFGPGTRLLVL.

The V and J genes are TRBV5-6 and TRBJ2-5; 8 bases are shared with TRBD1. J gave up 5 bases and V 4 bases, and 7 bases lay outside the gene matches. Germline CDR1 and CDR2: SGHDT and YYEEEE. The CDR3 is made up of 14 amino acids. CDR3 region: CASSRDRPGETQYF. For the CDR3, the DNA is TGTGCCAGCAGCCGGGACAGGCCTGGGGAGACCCAGTACTTC.

The gene calls are TRBV4-1 and TRBJ2-1; 8 bases map to TRBD2. V lost 1 base and J lost 7; bases outside the gene matches: 3. The germline CDR1 and CDR2 sequences are MGHRA and YSYEKL. The CDR3 contains 14 residues. CDR3 DNA: TGCGCCAGCAGCCAAGCGGCTAGCGGGAATGAGCAGTTCTTC. It translates to CASSQAASGNEQFF.

The chain uses TRBV6-5 and TRBJ1-1; D is ambiguous. This CDR3 is 10 amino acids long. The germline V gene has CDR1 MNHEY and CDR2 SVGAGI. Trimming cost V 7 bases and J 7 bases, with 7 bases left between them. CDR3 nucleotides: TGTGCCAGCAACCACTTTGAAGCTTTCTTT. Amino acids: CASNHFEAFF.

The chain links TRBV5-8 to TRBJ1-2; D is unresolved. CDR1 is SGHTS and CDR2 is YDEGEE in the germline V gene. Trimming took 1 base from V and 4 from J, leaving 11 bases between them. This CDR3 region has 14 residues. The CDR3 sequence is CASSLLFRSYGYTF. CDR3 sequence (DNA): TGTGCCAGCAGCTTGTTGTTCCGTAGCTATGGCTACACCTTC.

CDR3 residues: CASGGRLAGNPYNEQFF. CDR3 bases: TGTGCCAGCGGTGGGCGTCTAGCGGGAAACCCCTACAATGAGCAGTTCTTC. The chain joins TRBV6-1 to TRBJ2-1; TRBD2 aligns across 9 bases. This CDR3 region has 17 residues. The germline V gene encodes CDR1 MNHNS and CDR2 SASEGT. V was pared by 8 bases and J by 2 bases, with 13 bases of the junction left unmatched.

The rearrangement links TRBV5-1 to TRBJ2-7; TRBD2 is a possible D gene (5 bases). V gave up 2 bases and J gave up 3 bases, with 15 bases separating them. The CDR3 covers 15 residues. Germline lookup yields CDR1 SGHRS and CDR2 YFSETQ. Here the CDR3 DNA reads TGCGCCAGCAGCTTTCGTTCGATCGGGGACTACGAGCAGTACTTC. Amino acids: CASSFRSIGDYEQYF.

The rearrangement links TRBV13 to TRBJ2-7; TRBD1 might be the D (5 bases). Germline V gives CDR1 PRHDT, CDR2 FYEKMQ (reference sequence). V was trimmed by 3 bases and J by 1 base, leaving 7 bases between them. The CDR3 has 13 amino acids. CDR3 amino acids: CASSFGASYEQYF. The CDR3 DNA is TGTGCCAGCAGCTTTGGGGCTTCCTACGAGCAGTACTTC.

This chain joins TRBV9 and TRBJ2-2; TRBD2 matches 12 bases. The CDR3 length is 17 residues. The V gene end was trimmed by 4 bases and the J gene end by 1 base; junction bases not matched to a gene: 5. Germline assignment: CDR1 SGDLS and CDR2 YYNGEE. CDR3 DNA sequence: TGTGCCAGCAGCCCTCGACTAGCGGGGGAGAACACCGGGGAGCTGTTTTTT. It translates to CASSPRLAGENTGELFF.

This clone has just one count. In DNA form, the CDR3 reads TGTGCCAGCAGTGAGGGACAGGGGGAAGGCTACACCTTC. This gives the protein CASSEGQGEGYTF. The rearrangement uses TRBV6-1 and TRBJ1-2; 11 bases agree with TRBD1. This CDR3 has 13 amino acids. Germline assignment: CDR1 MNHNS and CDR2 SASEGT. V was pared by 3 bases and J by 8 bases, with 2 bases of the junction left unmatched.

The V call is TRBV5-1, the J call TRBJ2-5; D might be TRBD1 (5 bases). The germline V and J ends were trimmed by 1 base and 4 bases, with 14 bases remaining between them. The CDR3 length is 15 residues. CDR1 is SGHRS, CDR2 YFSETQ, per germline. CDR3 loop: CASSLTGSWGETQYF. DNA for the CDR3: TGCGCCAGCAGCTTGACAGGATCCTGGGGAGAGACCCAGTACTTC.